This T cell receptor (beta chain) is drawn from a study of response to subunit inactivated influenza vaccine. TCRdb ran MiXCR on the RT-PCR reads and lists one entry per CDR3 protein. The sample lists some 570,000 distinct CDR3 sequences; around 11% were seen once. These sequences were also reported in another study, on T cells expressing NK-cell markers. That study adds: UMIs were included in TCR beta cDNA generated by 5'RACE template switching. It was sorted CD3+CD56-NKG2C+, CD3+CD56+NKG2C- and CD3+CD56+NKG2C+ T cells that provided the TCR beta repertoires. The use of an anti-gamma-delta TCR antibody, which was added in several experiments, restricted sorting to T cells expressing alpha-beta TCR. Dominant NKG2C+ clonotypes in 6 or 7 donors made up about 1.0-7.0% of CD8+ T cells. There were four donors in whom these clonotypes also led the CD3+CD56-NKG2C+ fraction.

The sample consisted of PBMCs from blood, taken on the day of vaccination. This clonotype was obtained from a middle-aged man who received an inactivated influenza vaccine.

The CDR3 protein is CSAGGLKYGELFF. In DNA form, the CDR3 reads TGCAGTGCGGGGGGCCTAAAATACGGGGAGCTGTTTTTT. The V and J genes are TRBV20-1 and TRBJ2-2; either TRBD1 or TRBD2 may supply D (6 bases each). Trimming stripped 6 bases from V and 7 bases from J, with 15 bases between. The CDR3 spans 13 residues. Germline lookup yields CDR1 DFQATT and CDR2 SNEGSKA (reference sequence).